The 26 T cell receptor beta chains listed next were all sequenced from one sample in a study of blood T cell repertoires in COVID-19. Profiled with immunoSEQ multiplex PCR; TCRdb holds only in-frame clones, not every one. This sample has roughly 320,000 clones; about 88% occur once, and the top ten carry around 1.4%. Material: peripheral blood. These receptors were taken from a man in his 70s with acute or convalescent COVID-19.

Details on this clone: Other DNA sequences in this specimen translate into the identical CDR3. V usage is TRBV19 and J usage is TRBJ1-5; 9 bases fit TRBD1. This CDR3 spans 13 amino acids. Germline loops: CDR1 LNHDA, CDR2 SQIVND (reference sequence). After removal of 6 bases from V and 5 bases from J, the junction contained 2 bases not matched to a gene. In DNA form, the CDR3 reads TGTGCCAGTAGAGACAGGGGGTATCAGCCCCAGCATTTT. This encodes CASRDRGYQPQHF.

This chain links TRBV28 with TRBJ2-7; D unresolved. Germline lookup yields CDR1 MDHEN and CDR2 SYDVKM. V lost 3 bases and J 6 bases, leaving 6 bases between the germline ends. The CDR3 has 11 residues. CDR3 sequence (DNA): TGTGCCAGCAGTTTCAGTGCCGAGCAGTACTTC. Translated, it gives CASSFSAEQYF.

The gene calls are TRBV3-1 (or the pseudogene TRBV3-2) and TRBJ1-1; D remains unclear. Germline CDR1 reads LGHDT; CDR2 reads YNNKEL (reference sequence). The CDR3 runs 14 residues. V lost 0 bases to trimming and J lost 1 base, with 6 bases between them. The CDR3 coding sequence is TGTGCCAGCAGCCAAGATCTCCGGAACACTGAAGCTTTCTTT. Amino acids: CASSQDLRNTEAFF.

V gene TRBV6-4 combines with J gene TRBJ1-6; D uncertain. This CDR3 has 14 amino acids. Germline values: CDR1 MRHNA, CDR2 SNTAGT. V was cut by 7 bases and J by 7 bases, with 14 bases left in between. This CDR3 is CASKDGNRNSPLHF. Written as DNA, the CDR3 is TGTGCCAGCAAGGACGGGAATCGCAATTCACCCCTCCACTTT.

The rearrangement links TRBV7-9 to TRBJ2-5, with D possibly TRBD2 on 5 matching bases. Germline V gene sequence: CDR1 SEHNR, CDR2 FQNEAQ (reference sequence). With 8 bases removed from V and 2 bases from J, the gap between germline ends came to 18 bases. This CDR3 is built from 15 residues. CDR3 loop: CASSLAAGDQETQYF. The CDR3 nucleotides are TGTGCCAGCTCTTTGGCCGCCGGGGATCAAGAGACCCAGTACTTC.

The V and J genes are TRBV28 and TRBJ1-4; TRBD1 aligns across 8 bases. CDR3 length: 13 residues. Germline CDR1 is MDHEN and CDR2 is SYDVKM. With V trimmed by 6 bases and J by 7 bases, 4 bases remained unmatched. CDR3 nucleotide sequence: TGTGCCAGCAGGGGACAGGTGTTTGAAAAACTGTTTTTT. Its translation: CASRGQVFEKLFF.

The V and J genes are TRBV19 and TRBJ1-3; unclear D gene. Germline V lookup: CDR1 LNHDA, CDR2 SQIVND (reference sequence). The V gene lost 6 bases and the J gene lost 0 bases, with 9 bases spanning the gap. The CDR3 contains 14 residues. For the CDR3, the DNA is TGTGCCAGTAGCATTGACTTCTCTGGAAACACCATATATTTT. Protein: CASSIDFSGNTIYF.

The genes are TRBV9 and TRBJ2-3; D is unclear. The length of the CDR3 is 11 residues. V lost 1 base, J lost 7 bases, and 4 bases lay in between. CDR1 and CDR2 from the germline V gene are SGDLS and YYNGEE. Here the CDR3 reads CASSVSYTQYF. The CDR3 bases are TGTGCCAGCAGCGTATCCTATACGCAGTATTTT.

V usage is TRBV4-1 and J usage is TRBJ1-1, with unresolved D. Germline assignment: CDR1 MGHRA and CDR2 YSYEKL. Trimming left V 0 bases short and J 10 bases short, with 15 bases between. The CDR3 has 14 amino acids. The CDR3 bases are TGCGCCAGCAGCCAAGATAGGAGAGTCCGCGGAGCTTTCTTT. As protein: CASSQDRRVRGAFF.

This clone was seen only once. The same CDR3 arises from other DNA sequences in this sample as well. The gene calls are TRBV7-2 and TRBJ2-7; 12 bases align to TRBD2. CDR1 SGHTA and CDR2 FQGNSA come from the germline V gene. This CDR3 spans 16 amino acids. V dropped 4 bases and J dropped 2; count of bases not matched to a gene: 6. The CDR3 loop reads CASSSSSGRVPYEQYF. The DNA of the CDR3 is TGTGCCAGCAGCTCTTCTAGCGGGAGGGTACCCTACGAGCAGTACTTC.

The gene calls are TRBV4-1 and TRBJ1-1, with D possibly matching TRBD1 (5 bases). In germline, CDR1 is MGHRA, CDR2 YSYEKL. Trimming removed 4 bases from V and 6 bases from J, with 9 bases in between. The CDR3 has 12 amino acids. CDR3 bases: TGCGCCAGCAGCCCGGGGGGGGCTGAAGCTTTCTTT. It yields the protein CASSPGGAEAFF.

This clone has more than one count but fewer than ten. J is TRBJ2-2 and V is TRBV9, with 7 nucleotides matching TRBD2. This CDR3 spans 17 amino acids. J lost 2 bases, V lost 3 bases, and 10 bases had no gene match. CDR1 and CDR2 (germline): SGDLS, YYNGEE. The CDR3 DNA follows: TGTGCCAGCAGCGATCGGGCTAGCGGCGGAAACACCGGGGAGCTGTTTTTT. It codes for CASSDRASGGNTGELFF. Full variable domain (missing parts from reference TRBV9 and TRBJ2-2): DSGVTQTPKHLITATGQRVTLRCSPRSGDLSVYWYQQSLDQGLQFLIQYYNGEERAKGNILERFSAQQFPDLHSELNLSSLELGDSALYFCASSDRASGGNTGELFFGEGSRLTVL.

The V call is TRBV4-3, the J call TRBJ1-6; TRBD1 aligns across 9 bases. V trimming: 2 bases; J trimming: 10 bases; junction bases outside the gene matches: 9. The CDR3 extends over 16 amino acids. Germline CDR1 and CDR2: LGHNA and YSLEER. The CDR3 loop reads CASSQRDRDIGSPLHF. DNA of the CDR3: TGCGCCAGCAGCCAACGGGACAGGGATATAGGATCACCCCTCCACTTT.

V gene TRBV5-1 combines with J gene TRBJ1-1, with 10 bases aligning to TRBD1. CDR3 length: 18 amino acids. Germline-derived CDR1 and CDR2 are SGHRS and YFSETQ. The V gene end was trimmed by 0 bases and the J gene end by 0 bases; junction bases not matched to a gene: 8. Written as DNA, the CDR3 is TGCGCCAGCAGCTTGGCCGGACAGGGGGGACCCCTGAACACTGAAGCTTTCTTT. Its translation: CASSLAGQGGPLNTEAFF.

The chain joins TRBV5-1 to TRBJ2-7; a possible D gene is TRBD1 (6 bases). CDR3 size: 17 residues. Germline V gene lookup returns CDR1 SGHRS and CDR2 YFSETQ. V was cut by 2 bases and J by 0 bases, with 18 bases left in between. The CDR3 DNA reads TGCGCCAGCAGCTTTTTTGGACAGCAAGCTAGCTCCTACGAGCAGTACTTC. Translation: CASSFFGQQASSYEQYF.

This chain joins TRBV19 and TRBJ1-5, with 7 bases fitting TRBD1. Germline CDR1 reads LNHDA; CDR2 reads SQIVND (reference sequence). Unmatched junction bases numbered 5, after V lost 8 bases and J lost 4 bases. This CDR3 region has 13 residues. The CDR3 is CASGETGNQPQHF. CDR3 coding DNA: TGTGCCAGTGGGGAGACAGGGAATCAGCCCCAGCATTTT.

V usage is TRBV24-1 and J usage is TRBJ2-1; 7 bases map to TRBD1. Unmatched junction bases numbered 9, after V lost 2 bases and J lost 9 bases. This CDR3 is built from 15 residues. CDR1 and CDR2 from the germline V gene are KGHDR and SFDVKD. The CDR3 reads CATSDSVQPGGEQFF. CDR3 bases: TGTGCCACCAGTGATTCGGTCCAGCCAGGGGGTGAGCAGTTCTTC.

The V call is TRBV7-8, the J call TRBJ1-5; 12 bases agree with TRBD1. This CDR3 is 18 amino acids long. Germline trimming cut 4 bases from V and 0 bases from J; bases unmatched to any gene: 7. Looked up from germline, CDR1 is SGHVS and CDR2 is FQNEAQ. CDR3 sequence (DNA): TGTGCCAGCAGCTCGGGACAGGGGGCCATGAGTAGCAATCAGCCCCAGCATTTT. It translates to CASSSGQGAMSSNQPQHF.

The J gene is TRBJ1-5, the V gene TRBV6-2 or TRBV6-3, with D perhaps TRBD1 (5 bases). The CDR3 loop spans 15 amino acids. The V and J ends lost 0 bases and 0 bases respectively, with 6 bases between them. Germline CDR1 and CDR2: MNHEY and SVGEGT. CDR3 in amino acids: CASSYSGVSNQPQHF. In DNA form, the CDR3 reads TGTGCCAGCAGTTACTCAGGGGTTAGCAATCAGCCCCAGCATTTT.

This clone has more than one count but fewer than ten. This chain links TRBV28 with TRBJ1-6; D is undetermined. Germline V lookup: CDR1 MDHEN, CDR2 SYDVKM. V lost 2 bases, J lost 14 bases, and 10 bases lay in between. The CDR3 has 12 amino acids. The DNA for the CDR3 is TGTGCCAGCAGTTTAACCATTACGGCCCTCCACTTT. This translates into CASSLTITALHF. Full variable domain (rest looked up from reference TRBV28 and TRBJ1-6): DVKVTQSSRYLVKRTGEKVFLECVQDMDHENMFWYRQDPGLGLRLIYFSYDVKMKEKGDIPEGYSVSREKKERFSLILESASTNQTSMYLCASSLTITALHFGNGTRLTVT.

The chain couples TRBV28 to TRBJ2-3, with a tentative D call TRBD1 (5 bases). Germline-derived CDR1 and CDR2 are MDHEN and SYDVKM. CDR3 size: 13 residues. Trimming stripped 5 bases from V and 6 bases from J, with 12 bases between. CDR3 loop: CASSTGNTDTQYF. CDR3 coding DNA: TGTGCCAGCAGTACAGGTAACACGGATACGCAGTATTTT.

This rearrangement joins TRBV11-2 to TRBJ2-7; 10 bases agree with TRBD1. Germline CDR1 reads SGHAT; CDR2 reads FQNNGV. Trimming took 5 bases from V and 2 from J; bases not matched to a gene: 6. The length of the CDR3 is 15 residues. CDR3 DNA: TGTGCCAGCAGCCCCAGGGACAGGGGCACCTACGAGCAGTACTTC. Amino acids: CASSPRDRGTYEQYF.

J is TRBJ2-4 and V is TRBV4-3, with unresolved D. This CDR3 is 16 amino acids long. V was trimmed by 1 base and J by 6 bases, leaving 16 bases between them. The germline CDR1 and CDR2 sequences are LGHNA and YSLEER. The CDR3 DNA sequence: TGCGCCAGCAGCCAAGTGATCGGAGTATCCTTAAACATTCAGTACTTC. The encoded protein is CASSQVIGVSLNIQYF.

V is TRBV6-1 and J is TRBJ2-7, with 13 bases that match TRBD2. CDR3 size: 17 residues. CDR1 MNHNS and CDR2 SASEGT come from the germline V gene. Trimming took 4 bases from V and 3 from J; bases not matched to a gene: 9. The CDR3 region is CASSGAFWTSGGYEQYF. The DNA of the CDR3 is TGTGCCAGCAGTGGAGCTTTTTGGACTAGCGGGGGCTACGAGCAGTACTTC.

The rearrangement uses TRBV3-1 (or the pseudogene TRBV3-2) and TRBJ2-7; TRBD1 aligns across 9 bases. Looked up from germline, CDR1 is LGHDT and CDR2 is YNNKEL (reference sequence). This CDR3 is 15 amino acids long. The J segment lost 6 bases and the V segment lost 0 bases, leaving 6 bases of the junction unmatched. CDR3 amino acids: CASSQDWTGVSEQYF. The CDR3 nucleotides read TGTGCCAGCAGCCAAGACTGGACAGGGGTGAGCGAGCAGTACTTC.

The chain carries TRBV19 and TRBJ2-1; no reliable D call. Germline V gives CDR1 LNHDA, CDR2 SQIVND (reference sequence). The CDR3 totals 16 residues. V lost 5 bases and J 4 bases, leaving 18 bases between the germline ends. CDR3 bases: TGTGCCAGTAGTCTATCTGGCCCACTAACTTACAATGAGCAGTTCTTC. Its protein is CASSLSGPLTYNEQFF.